The present entry profiles one TCR beta chain with its context. A much larger clone differs by one base, so this may be a read error. This sample is drawn from a study of molecular identifiers for immune sequencing clone quantification. TCRdb reprocessed the PCR reads via MiXCR and lists one record per CDR3 protein. The data show more than 70,000 distinct CDR3 sequences, with roughly a fifth seen just once and more than 0.85% held by the top ten. CDR3 length equals 19 residues. Germline V gene lookup returns CDR1 SQVTM and CDR2 ANQGSEA. The V and J genes are TRBV29-1 and TRBJ2-2, with 7 nucleotides matching TRBD1. Sequenced sample: naive CD8+ T cells from blood, with Jurkat cell RNA spiked in. Subset in this sample: FACS-sorted CD8+CD4-CCR7+CD45RA+ naive T cells. The sequence came from a human donor in good health. Some libraries in this study had Jurkat cell RNA spiked in. The CDR3 DNA is TGCAGCGTTAAAGAATCCGGAGAGACAGGGCTGGATAACACCGGGGAGCTGTTTTTT. Its protein product is CSVKESGETGLDNTGELFF.